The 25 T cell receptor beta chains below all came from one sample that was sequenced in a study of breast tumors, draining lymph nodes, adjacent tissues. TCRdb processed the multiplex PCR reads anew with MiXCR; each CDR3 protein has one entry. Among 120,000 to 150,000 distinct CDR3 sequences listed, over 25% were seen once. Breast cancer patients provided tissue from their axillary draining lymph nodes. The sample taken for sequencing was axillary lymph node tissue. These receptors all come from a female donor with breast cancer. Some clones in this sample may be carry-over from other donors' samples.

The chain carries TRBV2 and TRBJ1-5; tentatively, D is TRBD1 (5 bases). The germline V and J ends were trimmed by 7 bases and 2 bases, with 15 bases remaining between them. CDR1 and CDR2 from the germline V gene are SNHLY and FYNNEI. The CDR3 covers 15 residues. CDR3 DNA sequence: TGTGCCAGCACACTAATGGGGCGGGGCAATCAGCCCCAGCATTTT. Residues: CASTLMGRGNQPQHF.

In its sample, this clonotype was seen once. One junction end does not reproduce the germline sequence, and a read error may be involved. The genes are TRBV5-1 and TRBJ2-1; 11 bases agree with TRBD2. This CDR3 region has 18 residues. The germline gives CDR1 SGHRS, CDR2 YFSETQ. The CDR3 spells CASSLSGTSGSGYNGQFF. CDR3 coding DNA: TGCGCCAGCAGCTTGAGCGGGACTAGCGGAAGTGGCTACAATGGGCAGTTCTTC. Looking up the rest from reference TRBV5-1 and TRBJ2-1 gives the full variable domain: KAGVTQTPRYLIKTRGQQVTLSCSPISGHRSVSWYQQTPGQGLQFLFEYFSETQRNKGNFPGRFSGRQFSNSRSEMNVSTLELGDSALYLCASSLSGTSGSGYNGQFFGPGTRLTVL.

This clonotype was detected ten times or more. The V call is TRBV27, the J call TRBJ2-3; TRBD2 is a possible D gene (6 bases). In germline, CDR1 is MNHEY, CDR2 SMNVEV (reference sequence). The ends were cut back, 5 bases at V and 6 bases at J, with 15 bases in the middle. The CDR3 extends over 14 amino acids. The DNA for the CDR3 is TGTGCCAGCAGTATCGGGACTCAATACGATACGCAGTATTTT. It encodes CASSIGTQYDTQYF.

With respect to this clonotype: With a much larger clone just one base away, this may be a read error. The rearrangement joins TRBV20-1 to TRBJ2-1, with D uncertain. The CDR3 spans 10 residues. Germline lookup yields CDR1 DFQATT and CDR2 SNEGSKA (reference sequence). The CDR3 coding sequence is TGCAGTGCTAGCCAGGATGAGCAGTCCTTC. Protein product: CSASQDEQSF.

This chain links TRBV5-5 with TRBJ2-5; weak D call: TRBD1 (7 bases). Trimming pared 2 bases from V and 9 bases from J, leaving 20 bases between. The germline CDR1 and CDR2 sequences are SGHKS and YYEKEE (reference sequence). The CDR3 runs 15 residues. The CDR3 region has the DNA TGTGCCAGCAGCTTACCGGTGGCCAGGGGGGAGCCCCAGTACTTC. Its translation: CASSLPVARGEPQYF.

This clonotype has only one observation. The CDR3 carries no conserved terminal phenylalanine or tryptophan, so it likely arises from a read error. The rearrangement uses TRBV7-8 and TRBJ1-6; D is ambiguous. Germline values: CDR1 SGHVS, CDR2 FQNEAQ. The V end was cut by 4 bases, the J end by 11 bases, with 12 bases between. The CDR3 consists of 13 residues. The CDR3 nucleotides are TGTGCCAGCAGCTACCTACCCAGTCCACCCCTCCACCTT. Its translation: CASSYLPSPPLHL.

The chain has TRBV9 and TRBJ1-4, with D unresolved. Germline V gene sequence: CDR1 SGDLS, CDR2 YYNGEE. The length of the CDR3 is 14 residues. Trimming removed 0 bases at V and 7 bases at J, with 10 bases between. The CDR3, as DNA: TGTGCCAGCAGCGTAGCGGGAGGTTTTGAAAAACTGTTTTTT. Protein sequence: CASSVAGGFEKLFF.

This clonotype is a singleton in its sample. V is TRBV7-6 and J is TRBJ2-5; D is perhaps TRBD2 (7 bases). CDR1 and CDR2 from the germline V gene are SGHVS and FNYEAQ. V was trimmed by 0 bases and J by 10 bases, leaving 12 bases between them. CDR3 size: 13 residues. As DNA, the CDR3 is TGTGCCAGCAGCTTAGCGGGGGGGCTGGTCCAGTACTTC. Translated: CASSLAGGLVQYF.

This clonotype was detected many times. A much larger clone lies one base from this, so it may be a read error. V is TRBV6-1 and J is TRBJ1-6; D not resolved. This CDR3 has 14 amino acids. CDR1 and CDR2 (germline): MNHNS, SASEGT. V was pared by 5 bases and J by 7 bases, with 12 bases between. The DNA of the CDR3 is TGTGCCAGCAGTCAAGTCGGAGGGAATTCACCCCTCCACTTT. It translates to CASSQVGGNSPLHF.

The CDR3: CASSLGTGANNSPLHF. In DNA, the CDR3 is TGTGCCAGCAGTTTAGGGACAGGGGCGAATAATTCACCCCTCCACTTT. The V call is TRBV28, the J call TRBJ1-6; TRBD1 agrees at 10 bases. The V segment lost 2 bases and the J segment 5 bases; nucleotides outside the gene matches: 3. Germline V gives CDR1 MDHEN, CDR2 SYDVKM. This CDR3 contains 16 residues.

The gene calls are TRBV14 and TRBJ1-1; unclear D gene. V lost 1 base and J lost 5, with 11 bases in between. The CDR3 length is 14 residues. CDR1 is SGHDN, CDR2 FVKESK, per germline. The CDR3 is CASSQVWGRTEAFF. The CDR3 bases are TGTGCCAGCAGCCAAGTATGGGGTCGGACTGAAGCTTTCTTT.

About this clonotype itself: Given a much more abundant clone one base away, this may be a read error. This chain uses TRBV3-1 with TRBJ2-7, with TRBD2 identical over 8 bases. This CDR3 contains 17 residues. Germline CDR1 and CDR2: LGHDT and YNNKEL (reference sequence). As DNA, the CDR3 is TGTCCCAGCAGCCATATCTACTCGGTAGCGGGGAACTACGAGCAGTACTTC. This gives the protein CPSSHIYSVAGNYEQYF.

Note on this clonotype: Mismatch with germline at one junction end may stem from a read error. The CDR3 DNA reads TGCGCCAGCAGCCAAGGTTATGGGGGACAGGGGTTTAATGAGCAGTTCTTC. Protein: CASSQGYGGQGFNEQFF. The chain combines TRBV3-1 with TRBJ2-1; 10 bases line up with TRBD1. The CDR3 totals 17 residues. From germline, CDR1 is LGHDT and CDR2 YNNKEL (reference sequence).

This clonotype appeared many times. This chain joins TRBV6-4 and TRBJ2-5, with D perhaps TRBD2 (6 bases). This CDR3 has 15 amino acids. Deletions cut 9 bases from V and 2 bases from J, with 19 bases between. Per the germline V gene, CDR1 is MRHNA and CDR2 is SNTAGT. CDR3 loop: CASALRGGGQETQYF. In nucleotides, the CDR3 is TGTGCCAGTGCCCTTCGTGGGGGAGGTCAAGAGACCCAGTACTTC.

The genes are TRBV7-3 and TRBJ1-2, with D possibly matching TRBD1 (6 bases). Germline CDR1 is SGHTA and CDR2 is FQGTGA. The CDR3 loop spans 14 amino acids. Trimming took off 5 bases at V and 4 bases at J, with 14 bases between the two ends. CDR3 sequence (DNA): TGTGCCAGCAGCCGAAGCGGGGGGGCCTATGGCTACACCTTC. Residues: CASSRSGGAYGYTF. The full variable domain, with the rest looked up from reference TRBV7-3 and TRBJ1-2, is GAGVSQTPSNKVTEKGKYVELRCDPISGHTALYWYRQSLGQGPEFLIYFQGTGAADDSGLPNDRFFAVRPEGSVSTLKIQRTERGDSAVYLCASSRSGGAYGYTFGSGTRLTVV.

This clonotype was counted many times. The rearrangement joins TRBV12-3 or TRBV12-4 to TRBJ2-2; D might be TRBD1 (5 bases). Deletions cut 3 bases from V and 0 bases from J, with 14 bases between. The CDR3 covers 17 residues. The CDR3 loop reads CASSFARANSNTGELFF. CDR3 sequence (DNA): TGTGCCAGCAGTTTCGCCAGGGCCAACTCGAACACCGGGGAGCTGTTTTTT.

The CDR3 is CASSEAGGVTEAFF. The CDR3 DNA reads TGTGCCAGCAGTGAAGCAGGGGGGGTCACTGAAGCTTTCTTT. The genes are TRBV2 and TRBJ1-1; possibly TRBD1 for D (6 bases). CDR3 size: 14 residues. V dropped 0 bases and J dropped 4 bases, with 9 bases sitting between them. Germline loops: CDR1 SNHLY, CDR2 FYNNEI.

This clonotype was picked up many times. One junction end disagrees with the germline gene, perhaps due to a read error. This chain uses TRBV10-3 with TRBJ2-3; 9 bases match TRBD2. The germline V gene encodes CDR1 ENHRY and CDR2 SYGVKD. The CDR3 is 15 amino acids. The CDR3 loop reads CATSGPAGGTDTQYF. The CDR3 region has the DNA TGTGCCACCAGTGGTCCAGCGGGGGGAACAGATACGCAGTATTTT.

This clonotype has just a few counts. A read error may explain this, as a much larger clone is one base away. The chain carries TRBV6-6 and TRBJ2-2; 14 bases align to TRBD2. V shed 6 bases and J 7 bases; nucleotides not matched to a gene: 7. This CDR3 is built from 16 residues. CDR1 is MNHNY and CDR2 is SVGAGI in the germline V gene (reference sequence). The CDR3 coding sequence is TGTGCCAGCAGCCAGACCGGACTAGCGGGGGGCGGGGAGCTGTTTTTT. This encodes CASSQTGLAGGGELFF.

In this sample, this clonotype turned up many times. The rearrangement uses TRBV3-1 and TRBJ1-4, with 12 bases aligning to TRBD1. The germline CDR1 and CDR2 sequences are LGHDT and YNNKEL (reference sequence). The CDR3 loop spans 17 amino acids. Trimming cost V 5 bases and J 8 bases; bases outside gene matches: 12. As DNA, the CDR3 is TGTGCCAGCAGCACCGGGACAGGGGGCCCCTTTCGGGAAAAACTGTTTTTT. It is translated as CASSTGTGGPFREKLFF.

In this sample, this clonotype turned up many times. As DNA, the CDR3 is TGTGCCAGCAGTTTCCTGACAGGGCAAAAGGGAGATACGCAGTATTTT. It translates to CASSFLTGQKGDTQYF. The V gene is TRBV28, the J gene TRBJ2-3, with 7 bases identical to TRBD1. Germline V lookup: CDR1 MDHEN, CDR2 SYDVKM. The CDR3 totals 16 residues. V shed 3 bases and J 5 bases; nucleotides not matched to a gene: 11.

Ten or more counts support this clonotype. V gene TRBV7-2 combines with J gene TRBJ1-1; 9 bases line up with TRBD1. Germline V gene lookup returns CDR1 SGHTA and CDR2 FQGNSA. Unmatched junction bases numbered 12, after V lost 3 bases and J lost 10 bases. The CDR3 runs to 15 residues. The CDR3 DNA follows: TGTGCCAGCAGCTTTGTTACGGGACAGGGACCAGGAGCTTTCTTT. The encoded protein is CASSFVTGQGPGAFF.

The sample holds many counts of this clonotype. This CDR3 is CASGDTGDTGELFF. CDR3 nucleotides: TGTGCCAGTGGGGACACAGGGGACACCGGGGAGCTGTTTTTT. This chain uses TRBV19 with TRBJ2-2, with 7 bases aligning to TRBD1. The V gene end was trimmed by 8 bases and the J gene end by 3 bases; junction bases not matched to a gene: 6. The germline CDR1 and CDR2 sequences are LNHDA and SQIVND (reference sequence). The length of the CDR3 is 14 residues.

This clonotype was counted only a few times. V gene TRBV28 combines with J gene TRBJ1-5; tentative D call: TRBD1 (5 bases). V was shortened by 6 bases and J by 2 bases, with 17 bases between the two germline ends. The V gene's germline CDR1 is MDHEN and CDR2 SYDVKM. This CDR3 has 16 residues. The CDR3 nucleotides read TGTGCCAGCAGCTCCGGACACATAGGGGGCAATCAGCCCCAGCATTTT. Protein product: CASSSGHIGGNQPQHF.

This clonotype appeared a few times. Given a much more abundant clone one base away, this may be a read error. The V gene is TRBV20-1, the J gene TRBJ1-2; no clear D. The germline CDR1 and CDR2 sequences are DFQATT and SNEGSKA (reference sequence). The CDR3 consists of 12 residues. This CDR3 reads CSAVDFNYGSTF. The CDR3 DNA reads TGCAGTGCTGTAGACTTTAACTATGGCTCCACCTTC.